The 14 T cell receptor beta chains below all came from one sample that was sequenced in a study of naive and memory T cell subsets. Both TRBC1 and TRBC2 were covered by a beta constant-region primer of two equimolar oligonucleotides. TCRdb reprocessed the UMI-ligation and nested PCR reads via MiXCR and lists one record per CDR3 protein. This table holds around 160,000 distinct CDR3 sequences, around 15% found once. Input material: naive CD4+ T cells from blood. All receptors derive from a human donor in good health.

The CDR3: CASSPRLDGPDTQYF. As DNA, the CDR3 is TGTGCCAGCTCACCACGTCTTGACGGGCCCGATACGCAGTATTTT. The chain uses TRBV18 and TRBJ2-3; D is ambiguous. V shed 1 base and J shed 6 bases, with 14 bases lying between them. The CDR3 extends over 15 amino acids. CDR1 KGHSH and CDR2 LQKENI come from the germline V gene.

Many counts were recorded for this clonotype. The CDR3 loop is CASSSLAGGPPEQYF. The CDR3 coding sequence is TGTGCCAGCAGTTCCTTAGCGGGAGGGCCGCCCGAGCAGTACTTC. The chain joins TRBV6-5 to TRBJ2-7, with 11 bases identical to TRBD2. The CDR3 contains 15 residues. Trimming cost V 4 bases and J 6 bases; bases outside gene matches: 8. The germline V gene has CDR1 MNHEY and CDR2 SVGAGI.

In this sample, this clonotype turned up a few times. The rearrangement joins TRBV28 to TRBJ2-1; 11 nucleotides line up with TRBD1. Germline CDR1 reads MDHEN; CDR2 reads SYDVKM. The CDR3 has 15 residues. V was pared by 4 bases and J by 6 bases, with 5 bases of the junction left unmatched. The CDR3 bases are TGTGCCAGCAGTTCCGGACAGGGGGCGATCAATGAGCAGTTCTTC. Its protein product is CASSSGQGAINEQFF.

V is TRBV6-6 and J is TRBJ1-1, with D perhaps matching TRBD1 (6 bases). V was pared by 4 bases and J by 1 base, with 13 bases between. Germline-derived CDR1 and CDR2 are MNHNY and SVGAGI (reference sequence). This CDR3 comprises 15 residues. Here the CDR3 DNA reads TGTGCCAGCAGTTTACCCCGGGACAAGAACACTGAAGCTTTCTTT. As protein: CASSLPRDKNTEAFF.

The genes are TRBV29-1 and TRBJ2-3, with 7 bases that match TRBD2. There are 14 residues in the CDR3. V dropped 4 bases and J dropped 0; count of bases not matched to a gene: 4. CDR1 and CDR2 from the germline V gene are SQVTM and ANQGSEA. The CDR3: CSVGGRESTDTQYF. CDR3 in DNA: TGCAGCGTTGGCGGGAGAGAAAGCACAGATACGCAGTATTTT.

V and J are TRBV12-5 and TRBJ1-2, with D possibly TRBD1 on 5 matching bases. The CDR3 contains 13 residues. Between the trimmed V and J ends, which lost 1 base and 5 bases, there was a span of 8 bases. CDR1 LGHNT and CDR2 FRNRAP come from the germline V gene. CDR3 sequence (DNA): TGTGCTAGTGGTTTGGACAGGCAGTATGGCTACACCTTC. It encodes CASGLDRQYGYTF.

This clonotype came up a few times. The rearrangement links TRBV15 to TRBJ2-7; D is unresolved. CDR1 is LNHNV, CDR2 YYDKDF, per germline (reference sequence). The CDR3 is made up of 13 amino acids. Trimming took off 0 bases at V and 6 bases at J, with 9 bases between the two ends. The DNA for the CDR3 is TGTGCCACCAGCAGAGATCCCGGCTCCGAGCAGTACTTC. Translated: CATSRDPGSEQYF.

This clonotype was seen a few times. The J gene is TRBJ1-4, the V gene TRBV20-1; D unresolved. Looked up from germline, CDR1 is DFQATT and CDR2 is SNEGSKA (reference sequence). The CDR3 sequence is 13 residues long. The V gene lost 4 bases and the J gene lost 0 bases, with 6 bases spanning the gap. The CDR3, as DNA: TGCAGTGCTACTCCCGCAACTAATGAAAAACTGTTTTTT. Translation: CSATPATNEKLFF.

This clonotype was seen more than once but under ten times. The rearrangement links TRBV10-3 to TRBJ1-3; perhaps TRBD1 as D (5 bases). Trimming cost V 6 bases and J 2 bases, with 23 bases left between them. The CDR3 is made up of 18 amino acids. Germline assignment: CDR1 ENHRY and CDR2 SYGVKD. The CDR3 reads CAIRQHNSPGRPGNTIYF. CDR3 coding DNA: TGTGCCATCAGGCAACACAATTCTCCAGGGCGTCCTGGAAACACCATATATTTT.

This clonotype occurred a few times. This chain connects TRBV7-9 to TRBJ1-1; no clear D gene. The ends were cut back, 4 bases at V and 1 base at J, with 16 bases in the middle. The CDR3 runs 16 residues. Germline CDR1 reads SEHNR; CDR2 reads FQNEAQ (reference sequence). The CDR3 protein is CASSSQPGRPNTEAFF. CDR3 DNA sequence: TGTGCCAGCAGCTCTCAGCCGGGCAGACCGAACACTGAAGCTTTCTTT.

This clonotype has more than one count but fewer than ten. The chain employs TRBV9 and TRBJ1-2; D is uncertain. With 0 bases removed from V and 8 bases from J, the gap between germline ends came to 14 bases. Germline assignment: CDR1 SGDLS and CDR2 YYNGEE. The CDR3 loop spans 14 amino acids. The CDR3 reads CASSVGEGKGGYTF. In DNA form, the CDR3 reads TGTGCCAGCAGCGTAGGGGAAGGGAAGGGCGGCTACACCTTC.

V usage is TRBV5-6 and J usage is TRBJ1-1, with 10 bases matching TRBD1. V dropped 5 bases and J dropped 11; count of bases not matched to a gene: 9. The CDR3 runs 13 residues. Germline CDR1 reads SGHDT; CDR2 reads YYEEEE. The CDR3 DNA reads TGTGCCAGCAGTTGGGACAGGGGCACCGCCGCTTTCTTT. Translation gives CASSWDRGTAAFF.

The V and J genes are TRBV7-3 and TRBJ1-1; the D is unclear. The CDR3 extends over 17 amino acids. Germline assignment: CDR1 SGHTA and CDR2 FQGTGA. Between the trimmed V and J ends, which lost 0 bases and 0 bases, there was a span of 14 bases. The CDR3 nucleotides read TGTGCCAGCAGCTTAACGTTGGGGAGAGACATGAACACTGAAGCTTTCTTT. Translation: CASSLTLGRDMNTEAFF. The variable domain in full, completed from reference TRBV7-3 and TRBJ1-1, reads GAGVSQTPSNKVTEKGKYVELRCDPISGHTALYWYRQSLGQGPEFLIYFQGTGAADDSGLPNDRFFAVRPEGSVSTLKIQRTERGDSAVYLCASSLTLGRDMNTEAFFGQGTRLTVV.

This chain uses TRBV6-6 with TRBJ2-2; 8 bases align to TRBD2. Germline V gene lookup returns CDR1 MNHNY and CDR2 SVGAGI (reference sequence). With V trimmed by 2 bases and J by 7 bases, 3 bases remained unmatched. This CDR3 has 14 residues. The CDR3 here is CASSYGAGVGELFF. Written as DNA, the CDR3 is TGTGCCAGCAGTTACGGAGCGGGGGTCGGGGAGCTGTTTTTT.